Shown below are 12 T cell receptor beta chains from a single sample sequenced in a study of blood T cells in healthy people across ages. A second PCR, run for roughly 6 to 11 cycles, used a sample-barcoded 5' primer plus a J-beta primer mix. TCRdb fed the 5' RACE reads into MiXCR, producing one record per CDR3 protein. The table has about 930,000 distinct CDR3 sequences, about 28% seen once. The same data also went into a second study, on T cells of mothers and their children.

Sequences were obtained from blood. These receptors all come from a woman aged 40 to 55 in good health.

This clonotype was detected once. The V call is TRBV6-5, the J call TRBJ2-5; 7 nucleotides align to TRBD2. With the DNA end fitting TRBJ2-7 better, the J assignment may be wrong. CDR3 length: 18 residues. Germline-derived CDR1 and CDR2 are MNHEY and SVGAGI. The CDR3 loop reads CASSYAPHAGVAIYEQYF. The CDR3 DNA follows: TGTGCCAGCAGTTACGCCCCTCACGCGGGGGTGGCAATCTACGAGCAGTACTTC.

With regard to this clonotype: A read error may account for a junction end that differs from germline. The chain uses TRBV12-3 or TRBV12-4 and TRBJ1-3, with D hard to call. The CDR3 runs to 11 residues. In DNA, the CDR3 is TGTGCCAGCATGAAAATTAACACCACATATTTT. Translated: CASMKINTTYF.

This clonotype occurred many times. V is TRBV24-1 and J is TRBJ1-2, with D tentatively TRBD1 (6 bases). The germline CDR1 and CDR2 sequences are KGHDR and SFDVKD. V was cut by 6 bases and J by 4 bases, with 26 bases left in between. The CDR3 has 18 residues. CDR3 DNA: TGTGCCACCAGTTCTATTGGGGGCGATCCCCAGACCCTCTATGGCTACACCTTC. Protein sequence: CATSSIGGDPQTLYGYTF.

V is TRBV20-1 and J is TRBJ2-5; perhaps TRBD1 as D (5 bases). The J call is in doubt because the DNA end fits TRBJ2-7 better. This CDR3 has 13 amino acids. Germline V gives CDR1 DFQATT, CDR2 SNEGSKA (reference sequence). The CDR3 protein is CSAGQGSGYEQYF. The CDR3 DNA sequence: TGCAGTGCCGGCCAGGGATCTGGGTACGAGCAGTACTTC.

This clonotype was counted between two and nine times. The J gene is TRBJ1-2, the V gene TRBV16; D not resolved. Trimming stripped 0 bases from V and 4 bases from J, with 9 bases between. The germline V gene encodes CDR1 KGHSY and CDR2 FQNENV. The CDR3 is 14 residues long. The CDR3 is CASSQSRQPYGYTF. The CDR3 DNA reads TGTGCCAGCAGCCAATCGAGGCAGCCCTATGGCTACACCTTC.

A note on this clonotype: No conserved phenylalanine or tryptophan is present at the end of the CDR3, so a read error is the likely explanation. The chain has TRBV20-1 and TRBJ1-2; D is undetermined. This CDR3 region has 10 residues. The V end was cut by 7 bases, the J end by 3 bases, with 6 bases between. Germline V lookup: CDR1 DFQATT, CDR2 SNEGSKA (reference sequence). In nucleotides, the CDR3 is TGCAGTGGGCTGGACTATGGCTACACCCTC. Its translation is CSGLDYGYTL.

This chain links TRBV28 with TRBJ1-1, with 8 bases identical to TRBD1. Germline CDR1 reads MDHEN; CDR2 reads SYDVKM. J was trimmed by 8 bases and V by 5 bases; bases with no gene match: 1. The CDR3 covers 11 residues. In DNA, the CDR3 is TGTGCCAGCAGTCGGGACAGGGAAGCTTTCTTT. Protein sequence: CASSRDREAFF.

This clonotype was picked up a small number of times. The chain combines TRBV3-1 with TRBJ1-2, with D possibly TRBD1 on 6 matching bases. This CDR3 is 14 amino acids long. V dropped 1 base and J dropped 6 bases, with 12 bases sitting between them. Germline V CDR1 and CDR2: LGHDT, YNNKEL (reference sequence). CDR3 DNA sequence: TGTGCCAGCAGCCAAGGTAGCGCAGGGGATGGCTACACCTTC. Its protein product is CASSQGSAGDGYTF.

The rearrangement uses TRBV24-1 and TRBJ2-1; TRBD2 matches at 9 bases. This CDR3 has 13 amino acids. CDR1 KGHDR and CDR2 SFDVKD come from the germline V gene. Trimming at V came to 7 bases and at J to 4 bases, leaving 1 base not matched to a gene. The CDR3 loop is CATSLAGYNEQFF. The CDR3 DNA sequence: TGTGCCACCAGCCTAGCGGGGTACAATGAGCAGTTCTTC.

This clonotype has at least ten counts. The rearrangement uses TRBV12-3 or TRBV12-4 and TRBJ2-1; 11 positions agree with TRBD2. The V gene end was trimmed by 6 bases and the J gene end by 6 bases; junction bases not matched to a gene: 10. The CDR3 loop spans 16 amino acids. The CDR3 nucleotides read TGTGCCAGCAGCCCAAATAGCGGGGGGGCCGTCAATGAGCAGTTCTTC. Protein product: CASSPNSGGAVNEQFF.

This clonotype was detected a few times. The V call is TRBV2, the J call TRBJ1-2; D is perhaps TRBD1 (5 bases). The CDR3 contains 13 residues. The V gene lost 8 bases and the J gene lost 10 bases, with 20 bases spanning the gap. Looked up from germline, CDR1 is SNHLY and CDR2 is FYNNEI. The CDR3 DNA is TGTGCCAGCCCCGAGGGCGGGGGGTATCCCTACACCTTC. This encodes CASPEGGGYPYTF.

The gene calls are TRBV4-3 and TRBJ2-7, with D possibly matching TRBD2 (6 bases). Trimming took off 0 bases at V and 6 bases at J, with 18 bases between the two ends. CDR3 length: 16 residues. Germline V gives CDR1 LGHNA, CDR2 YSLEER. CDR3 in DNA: TGCGCCAGCAGCCAAGATCTACCGGGGGTTGGTTCCGAGCAGTACTTC. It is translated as CASSQDLPGVGSEQYF.